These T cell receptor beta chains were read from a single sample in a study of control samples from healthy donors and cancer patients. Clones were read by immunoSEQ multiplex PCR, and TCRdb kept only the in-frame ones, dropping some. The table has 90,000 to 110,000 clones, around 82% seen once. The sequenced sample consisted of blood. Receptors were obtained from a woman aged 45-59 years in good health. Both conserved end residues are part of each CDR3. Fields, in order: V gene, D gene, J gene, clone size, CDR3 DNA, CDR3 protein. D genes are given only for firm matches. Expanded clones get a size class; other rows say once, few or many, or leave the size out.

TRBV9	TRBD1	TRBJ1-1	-	TGTGCCAGCAGCTCGGGACAGTTCACTGAAGCTTTCTTT	CASSSGQFTEAFF
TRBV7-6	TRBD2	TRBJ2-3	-	TGTGCCAGCAGTGGGGCTAGCGGAGTTATCACAGATACGCAGTATTTT	CASSGASGVITDTQYF
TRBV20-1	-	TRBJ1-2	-	TGCAGTGCTAGTACAGGAATCGGCTACACCTTC	CSASTGIGYTF
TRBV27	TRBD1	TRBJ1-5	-	TGTGCCAGCAGTCCCGGGTTAGGGGGCCGCAATCAGCCCCAGCATTTT	CASSPGLGGRNQPQHF
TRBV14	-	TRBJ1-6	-	TGTGCCAGCAGCCAAGCTGGGGTGGCTAATTCACCCCTCCACTTT	CASSQAGVANSPLHF
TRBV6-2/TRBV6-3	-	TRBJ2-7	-	TGTGCCAGCAGTTATTCAAACTACGAGCAGTACTTC	CASSYSNYEQYF
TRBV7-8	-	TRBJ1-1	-	TGTGCCAGCAGATACCGGCTGGGGACTGAAGCTTTCTTT	CASRYRLGTEAFF
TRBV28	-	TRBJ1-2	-	TGTGCCAGCAAAAAGCCCGGGTCAAACTATGGCTACACCTTC	CASKKPGSNYGYTF
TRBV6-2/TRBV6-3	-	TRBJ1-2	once	TGTGCCAGCAGTATGAGGACAGTTTTCTATGGCTACACCTTC	CASSMRTVFYGYTF
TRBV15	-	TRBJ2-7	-	TGTGCCACCAGCCCAGCAATGGCTAGCAAAGGCTACGAGCAGTACTTC	CATSPAMASKGYEQYF
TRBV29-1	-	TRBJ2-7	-	TGCAGCGTTACCGGGACACCTTACGAGCAGTACTTC	CSVTGTPYEQYF
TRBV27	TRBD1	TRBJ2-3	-	TGTGCCAGCGGACTCTCGGACAGGCCGAACACGCAGTATTTT	CASGLSDRPNTQYF
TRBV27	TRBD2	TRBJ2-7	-	TGTGCCAGCAGTCCGCGACTAGCGGGAGGTGGCGAGCAGTACTTC	CASSPRLAGGGEQYF
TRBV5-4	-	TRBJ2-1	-	TGTGCCAGCAGCCTCGACAGGAGCTCCTACAATGAGCAGTTCTTC	CASSLDRSSYNEQFF
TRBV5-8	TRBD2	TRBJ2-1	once	TGTGCCAGCAGCCGGGCCAGCGGGAGCCTCGGGGAGCAGTTCTTC	CASSRASGSLGEQFF
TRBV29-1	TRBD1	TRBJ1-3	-	TGCAGCGTTGAACCAGGGGGCGGAAACACCATATATTTT	CSVEPGGGNTIYF
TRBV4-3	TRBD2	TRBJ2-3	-	TGCGCCAGCAGCCAAGGGTTAGCGGGAGGGACGATGGATACGCAGTATTTT	CASSQGLAGGTMDTQYF
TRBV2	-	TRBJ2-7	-	TGTGCCAGCAGTGAAAGGGGGATGACCTCCTACGAGCAGTACTTC	CASSERGMTSYEQYF
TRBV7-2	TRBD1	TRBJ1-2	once	TGTGCCAGCAGCTATAGGGACAGCTATGGCTACACCTTC	CASSYRDSYGYTF
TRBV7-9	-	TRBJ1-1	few	TGTGCCAGCAGCCCGGAAGGACAGCGTGTCACTGAAGCTTTCTTT	CASSPEGQRVTEAFF
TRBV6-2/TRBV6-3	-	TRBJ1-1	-	TGTGCCAGCAGCCTTCAGAGAAACACTGAAGCTTTCTTT	CASSLQRNTEAFF
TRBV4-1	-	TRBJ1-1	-	TGCGCCAGCAGCCAGAAGGGACTCATGAACACTGAAGCTTTCTTT	CASSQKGLMNTEAFF
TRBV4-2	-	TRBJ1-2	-	TGTGCCAGCAGCCAAGCGGGGGGCGCTATTTTGGGCTACACCTTC	CASSQAGGAILGYTF
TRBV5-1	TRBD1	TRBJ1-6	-	TGCGCCAGCAGCCGGGACAGGAATAATTCACCCCTCCACTTT	CASSRDRNNSPLHF
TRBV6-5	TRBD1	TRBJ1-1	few	TGTGCCAGCAGTTCCCCCAGGGGGTACACTGAAGCTTTCTTT	CASSSPRGYTEAFF
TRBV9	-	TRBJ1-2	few	TGTGCCAGCACCCTAAGTGTTGTAGCTGGCTACACCTTC	CASTLSVVAGYTF
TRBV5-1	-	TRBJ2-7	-	TGCGCCAGCAGCTGGCCGGGGAGTGAGCAGTACTTC	CASSWPGSEQYF
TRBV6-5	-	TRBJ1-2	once	TGTGCCAGCAGGCTGAGGCAGGGGAATGATGGCTACACCTTC	CASRLRQGNDGYTF
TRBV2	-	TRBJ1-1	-	TGTGCCAGCAGTTATAGACAGGTGAACACTGAAGCTTTCTTT	CASSYRQVNTEAFF
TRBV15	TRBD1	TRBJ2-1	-	TGTGCCACCAGTAGACAGGGTTCTGTCAATGAGCAGTTCTTC	CATSRQGSVNEQFF
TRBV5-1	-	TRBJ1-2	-	TGCGCCAGCAGCTTGGCACAGAGCCAAAACTATGGCTACACCTTC	CASSLAQSQNYGYTF
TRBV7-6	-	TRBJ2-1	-	TGTGCCAGCAGCTTAGTCTTTTCTCCGACCGGGCCCGGCAATGAGCAGTTCTTC	CASSLVFSPTGPGNEQFF
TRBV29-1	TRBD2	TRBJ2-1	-	TGCAGCGTTATCCCTAGCGGGAGACGAAATGAGCAGTTCTTC	CSVIPSGRRNEQFF
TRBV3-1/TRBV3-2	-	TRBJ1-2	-	TGTGCCAGCAGCCAACTAGGAAACTATGGCTACACCTTC	CASSQLGNYGYTF
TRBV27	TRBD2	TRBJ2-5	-	TGTGCCAGCAGTTCTAGACTAGCACAGGAGACCCAGTACTTC	CASSSRLAQETQYF
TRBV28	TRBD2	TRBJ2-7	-	TGTGCCAGCAGTTTCCCCGGAAGCGGGGGGTCCAACGAGCAGTACTTC	CASSFPGSGGSNEQYF
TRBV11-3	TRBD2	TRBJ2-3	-	TGTGCCAGCAGTCTAGCGGGGGGTTACACAGATACGCAGTATTTT	CASSLAGGYTDTQYF
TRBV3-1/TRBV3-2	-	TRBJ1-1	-	TGTGCCAGCAGCCAAGATGGGATTAGGGCTGAAGCTTTCTTT	CASSQDGIRAEAFF
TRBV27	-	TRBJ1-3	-	TGTGCCAGCAGTTCAGGGGCTGGAAACACCATATATTTT	CASSSGAGNTIYF
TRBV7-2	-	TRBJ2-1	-	TGTGCCAGCAGCTTAGATGTCCATGAGCAGTTCTTC	CASSLDVHEQFF
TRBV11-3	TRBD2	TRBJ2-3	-	TGTGCCAGCAGCTTTGCGGCGGGAGCGGTCCCAGATACGCAGTATTTT	CASSFAAGAVPDTQYF
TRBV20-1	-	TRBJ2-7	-	TGCAGTGCTAGTCCGGTTAACAACGAGCAGTACTTC	CSASPVNNEQYF
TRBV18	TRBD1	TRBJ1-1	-	TGTGCCAGCCACAGGGGGCGCGGGGCTGAAGCTTTCTTT	CASHRGRGAEAFF
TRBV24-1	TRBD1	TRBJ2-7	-	TGTGCCACCAGTGATTCCCGACAGGGGCCCTACGAGCAGTACTTC	CATSDSRQGPYEQYF
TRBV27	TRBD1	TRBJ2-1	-	TGTGCCAGCAGTTCTATCGAGGGACAGGGGAACAATGAGCAGTTCTTC	CASSSIEGQGNNEQFF
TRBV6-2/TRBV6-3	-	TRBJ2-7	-	TGTGCCAGCAGTTACCCATTCGGGGGTACGACCTACGAGCAGTACTTC	CASSYPFGGTTYEQYF
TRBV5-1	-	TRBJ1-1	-	TGCGCCAGCAGCTTCCGGGACGGCTACATGAACACTGAAGCTTTCTTT	CASSFRDGYMNTEAFF
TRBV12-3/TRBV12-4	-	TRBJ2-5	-	TGTGCCAGCAGCCAGGGACTTGAAGAGACCCAGTACTTC	CASSQGLEETQYF
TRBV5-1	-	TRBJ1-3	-	TGCGCCAGCAGCTTGGATGGGACAATCTCGGGAAACACCATATATTTT	CASSLDGTISGNTIYF
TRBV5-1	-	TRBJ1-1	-	TGCGCCAGCAGCTTGCGGGAGGGGAACACTGAAGCTTTCTTT	CASSLREGNTEAFF
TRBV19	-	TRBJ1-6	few	TGTGCCAGTCAAGCCCGAGCATCCTATAATTCACCCCTCCACTTT	CASQARASYNSPLHF
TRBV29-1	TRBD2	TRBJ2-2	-	TGCAGCGTTTCGGCTAGCGGAAACACCGGGGAGCTGTTTTTT	CSVSASGNTGELFF
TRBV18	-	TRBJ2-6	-	TGTGCCAGCTCACCAGGACAGCCCGGCTCTGGGGCCAACGTCCTGACTTTC	CASSPGQPGSGANVLTF
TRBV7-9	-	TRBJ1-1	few	TGTGCCAGCAGCTGGGAACTCCAGAACACTGAAGCTTTCTTT	CASSWELQNTEAFF
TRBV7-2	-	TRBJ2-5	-	TGTGCCAGCAGCTCCCTGGTGACCCAGTACTTC	CASSSLVTQYF
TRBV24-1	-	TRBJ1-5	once	TGTGCCACCAGTGGGCAGGGTTCAGGCAATCAGCCCCAGCATTTT	CATSGQGSGNQPQHF
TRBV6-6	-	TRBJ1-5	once	TGTGCCAGCAGGACCGAAAAGACCGGGGGCAATCAGCCCCAGCATTTT	CASRTEKTGGNQPQHF
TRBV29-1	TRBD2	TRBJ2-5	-	TGCAGCGTTGATACTAGCGGACAAGAGACCCAGTACTTC	CSVDTSGQETQYF